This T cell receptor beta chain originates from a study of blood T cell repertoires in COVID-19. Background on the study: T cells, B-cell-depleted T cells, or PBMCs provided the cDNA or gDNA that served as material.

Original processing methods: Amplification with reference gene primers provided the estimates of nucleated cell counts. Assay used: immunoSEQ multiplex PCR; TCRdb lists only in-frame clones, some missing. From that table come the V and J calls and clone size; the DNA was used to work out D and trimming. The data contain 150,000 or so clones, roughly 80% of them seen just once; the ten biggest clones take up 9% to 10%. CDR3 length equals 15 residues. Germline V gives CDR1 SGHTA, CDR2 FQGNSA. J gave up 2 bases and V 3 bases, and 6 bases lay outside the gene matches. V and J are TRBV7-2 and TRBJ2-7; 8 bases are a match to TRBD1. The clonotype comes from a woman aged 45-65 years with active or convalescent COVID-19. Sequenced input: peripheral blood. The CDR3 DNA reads TGTGCCAGCAGCTTTGGACAGGGTGGAACCTACGAGCAGTACTTC. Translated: CASSFGQGGTYEQYF.